A single sample gave rise to the 18 T cell receptor beta chains below, sequenced in a study of control samples from healthy donors and cancer patients. TCRdb keeps only in-frame clones here, not all; method: immunoSEQ multiplex PCR. Found here are some 90,000 clones, about 86% of them singletons; the top ten hold 1.3%. What was sequenced was blood. The source is a woman between 45 and 60 years old in good health.

This rearrangement joins TRBV6-5 to TRBJ1-1; 9 bases match TRBD1. Germline CDR1 MNHEY, CDR2 SVGAGI. The CDR3 is made up of 14 amino acids. V gave up 6 bases and J gave up 2 bases; unmatched junction bases: 4. As DNA, the CDR3 is TGTGCCAGCAGGGGACAGGGTGGAAACACTGAAGCTTTCTTT. It is translated as CASRGQGGNTEAFF.

The gene calls are TRBV15 and TRBJ2-1, with 7 bases fitting TRBD2. Trimming took 3 bases from V and 3 from J; bases not matched to a gene: 5. The CDR3 length is 15 residues. The germline gives CDR1 LNHNV, CDR2 YYDKDF (reference sequence). CDR3 bases: TGTGCCACCAGCAGCTCCGGGGGGAACTACAATGAGCAGTTCTTC. Translating gives CATSSSGGNYNEQFF.

V and J are TRBV5-6 and TRBJ2-7; 8 nucleotides agree with TRBD2. Looked up from germline, CDR1 is SGHDT and CDR2 is YYEEEE. The length of the CDR3 is 14 residues. Trimming removed 1 base from V and 5 bases from J; junction bases left unmatched: 5. CDR3 loop: CASSLRLAGNEQYF. The CDR3 bases are TGTGCCAGCAGCTTGCGTCTAGCGGGTAACGAGCAGTACTTC.

The V and J genes are TRBV6-5 and TRBJ1-2; D may be TRBD1 (6 bases). Germline assignment: CDR1 MNHEY and CDR2 SVGAGI. CDR3 length: 15 residues. V lost 6 bases and J lost 5, with 19 bases in between. CDR3 sequence: CASSSRGVPRYGYTF. CDR3 DNA: TGTGCCAGCAGCAGCAGGGGAGTACCACGTTATGGCTACACCTTC.

This chain connects TRBV18 to TRBJ1-5, with TRBD1 matching over 8 bases. J gave up 5 bases and V 2 bases, and 5 bases lay outside the gene matches. The CDR3 contains 15 residues. Germline CDR1 and CDR2: KGHSH and LQKENI. The CDR3 loop is CASSPGSGGDQPQHF. DNA of the CDR3: TGTGCCAGCTCACCAGGCTCAGGGGGCGATCAGCCCCAGCATTTT.

The chain combines TRBV5-1 with TRBJ2-1; 11 bases are shared with TRBD2. Germline lookup yields CDR1 SGHRS and CDR2 YFSETQ. Trimming cost V 0 bases and J 4 bases; bases outside gene matches: 6. CDR3 length equals 17 residues. Written as DNA, the CDR3 is TGCGCCAGCAGCTTGGTCCCTGGACTAGCGGGTTACAATGAGCAGTTCTTC. It is translated as CASSLVPGLAGYNEQFF.

This clone was counted only a few times. This rearrangement joins TRBV13 to TRBJ2-1; 10 bases match TRBD2. Germline values: CDR1 PRHDT, CDR2 FYEKMQ (reference sequence). V lost 5 bases and J lost 7; bases outside the gene matches: 8. This CDR3 is 15 amino acids long. The CDR3 DNA is TGTGCCAGCAGCGTAAGATCTAGCGGGAGAAATGAGCAGTTCTTC. This gives the protein CASSVRSSGRNEQFF.

The chain combines TRBV12-3 or TRBV12-4 with TRBJ1-6; the D is unclear. Deletions cut 1 base from V and 9 bases from J, with 4 bases between. This CDR3 region has 12 residues. CDR3 nucleotides: TGTGCCAGCAGTTTAGGAGGTTCACCCCTCCACTTT. Protein: CASSLGGSPLHF.

The gene calls are TRBV28 and TRBJ2-4; tentative D call: TRBD1 (6 bases). The CDR3 spans 14 residues. Between the trimmed V and J ends, which lost 4 bases and 7 bases, there was a span of 14 bases. In germline, CDR1 is MDHEN, CDR2 SYDVKM. CDR3 nucleotides: TGTGCCAGCAGTTCTGGGGGCGAGGAGAACATTCAGTACTTC. Its translation: CASSSGGEENIQYF. Combining the CDR3 with reference TRBV28 and TRBJ2-4 gives the whole variable domain DVKVTQSSRYLVKRTGEKVFLECVQDMDHENMFWYRQDPGLGLRLIYFSYDVKMKEKGDIPEGYSVSREKKERFSLILESASTNQTSMYLCASSSGGEENIQYFGAGTRLSVL.

The J gene is TRBJ2-5, the V gene TRBV7-3; D may be TRBD2 (6 bases). This CDR3 spans 16 amino acids. V gave up 1 base and J gave up 4 bases, with 16 bases separating them. Germline V lookup: CDR1 SGHTA, CDR2 FQGTGA. The CDR3 here is CASSLNPGGTGETQYF. CDR3 nucleotide sequence: TGTGCCAGCAGCTTAAACCCCGGGGGTACGGGAGAGACCCAGTACTTC.

The chain employs TRBV6-6 and TRBJ2-7; D is tentatively TRBD1 or TRBD2 (7 bases each). With 6 bases removed from V and 3 bases from J, the gap between germline ends came to 18 bases. Germline V CDR1 and CDR2: MNHNY, SVGAGI (reference sequence). This CDR3 has 15 residues. The CDR3, as DNA: TGTGCCAGCAGCCCTCCCGGCAGGGGGGGCTACGAGCAGTACTTC. Amino acid sequence: CASSPPGRGGYEQYF.

The CDR3 bases are TGTGCCAGTAGTATAGGGCTAGGGGGCAATCAGCCCCAGCATTTT. It is translated as CASSIGLGGNQPQHF. This chain joins TRBV19 and TRBJ1-5; possible D gene TRBD1, 5 bases. The CDR3 sequence is 15 residues long. Germline V CDR1 and CDR2: LNHDA, SQIVND (reference sequence). The V gene lost 1 base and the J gene lost 2 bases, with 9 bases spanning the gap.

This chain uses TRBV28 with TRBJ1-4; D remains unclear. Trimming removed 4 bases from V and 7 bases from J, with 7 bases in between. Germline CDR1 MDHEN, CDR2 SYDVKM. The CDR3 spans 12 residues. The CDR3 DNA sequence: TGTGCCAGCAGTTCGAGCCGTGAAAAACTGTTTTTT. This encodes CASSSSREKLFF.

The chain has TRBV28 and TRBJ2-5; TRBD2 aligns across 8 bases. The trim removed 7 bases at V and 2 bases at J, leaving 9 bases unmatched. This CDR3 contains 15 residues. Germline V gives CDR1 MDHEN, CDR2 SYDVKM. The CDR3 protein is CASITAAGGQETQYF. The CDR3 bases are TGTGCCAGCATCACCGCCGCGGGAGGACAAGAGACCCAGTACTTC. The full variable domain, rest sourced from reference TRBV28 and TRBJ2-5, is DVKVTQSSRYLVKRTGEKVFLECVQDMDHENMFWYRQDPGLGLRLIYFSYDVKMKEKGDIPEGYSVSREKKERFSLILESASTNQTSMYLCASITAAGGQETQYFGPGTRLLVL.

The gene calls are TRBV3-1 (or the pseudogene TRBV3-2) and TRBJ1-5; D possibly corresponds to TRBD1 (6 bases). The ends were cut back, 0 bases at V and 7 bases at J, with 7 bases in the middle. Germline V CDR1 and CDR2: LGHDT, YNNKEL (reference sequence). This CDR3 spans 13 amino acids. The CDR3 region is CASSQDRGQPQHF. CDR3 coding DNA: TGTGCCAGCAGCCAAGACAGGGGCCAGCCCCAGCATTTT.

This clone appeared once. The J gene is TRBJ2-5, the V gene TRBV15, with TRBD2 identical over 8 bases. Germline trimming cut 1 base from V and 5 bases from J; bases unmatched to any gene: 9. The CDR3 length is 16 residues. The germline V gene encodes CDR1 LNHNV and CDR2 YYDKDF (reference sequence). The CDR3 DNA reads as TGTGCCACCAGCAGAGGGACGCCGGGACTAGGGGAGACCCAGTACTTC. Encoded protein: CATSRGTPGLGETQYF.

This clone has a single count. V gene TRBV4-3 combines with J gene TRBJ1-4; D may be TRBD1 (6 bases). V lost 1 base and J 8 bases, leaving 11 bases between the germline ends. CDR3 length: 14 residues. Germline V gives CDR1 LGHNA, CDR2 YSLEER. CDR3 residues: CASSQAGVGEKLFF. The CDR3 DNA is TGCGCCAGCAGCCAAGCAGGGGTGGGGGAAAAACTGTTTTTT.

V is TRBV9 and J is TRBJ1-1; D may be TRBD1 (5 bases). Germline lookup yields CDR1 SGDLS and CDR2 YYNGEE. V lost 4 bases, J lost 6 bases, and 22 bases lay in between. The CDR3 totals 16 residues. This CDR3 is CASSPYIGGGSPEAFF. Here the CDR3 DNA reads TGTGCCAGCAGCCCATATATCGGGGGGGGGTCCCCTGAAGCTTTCTTT.